The 27 T cell receptor beta chains below come from one sample, sequenced in a study of identical twins. Using its own MiXCR run on the 5' RACE reads, TCRdb lists one record per CDR3 protein. Here the sample spans about 280,000 distinct CDR3 sequences, approximately 8% being singletons. Separately, the same data were catalogued under a study of yellow fever vaccine responses in identical twins.

Specimen: memory (CD45RO+) T cells sorted from blood. These receptors all come from a woman aged 18-30 years in good health.

The chain recombines TRBV12-5 with TRBJ2-1; perhaps TRBD2 as D (6 bases). The V and J ends lost 5 bases and 0 bases respectively, with 26 bases between them. Germline V CDR1 and CDR2: LGHNT, FRNRAP. This CDR3 contains 20 residues. The CDR3 coding sequence is TGTGCTAGTGGTCCACCCCCGGGTAGCGGCCCAAGGAGCTCCTACAATGAGCAGTTCTTC. Amino acid sequence: CASGPPPGSGPRSSYNEQFF.

This chain connects TRBV12-5 to TRBJ2-3; D remains ambiguous. Germline-derived CDR1 and CDR2 are LGHNT and FRNRAP. The V gene lost 2 bases and the J gene lost 7 bases, with 7 bases spanning the gap. The CDR3 covers 12 residues. CDR3 amino acids: CASGLMGNTQYF. The CDR3 DNA is TGTGCTAGTGGTTTGATGGGGAATACGCAGTATTTT.

This clonotype was counted many times. The chain carries TRBV3-1 and TRBJ2-7, with no clear D. V was pared by 2 bases and J by 4 bases, with 9 bases between. From germline, CDR1 is LGHDT and CDR2 YNNKEL (reference sequence). CDR3 length: 13 residues. In nucleotides, the CDR3 is TGTGCCAGCAGCCAACAATCTAGATACGAGCAGTACGTC. It codes for CASSQQSRYEQYV.

This clonotype has a handful of counts. J is TRBJ2-1 and V is TRBV28; D is tentatively TRBD1 or TRBD2 (6 bases each). V was shortened by 3 bases and J by 6 bases, with 21 bases between the two germline ends. CDR3 size: 17 residues. Germline-derived CDR1 and CDR2 are MDHEN and SYDVKM. CDR3 nucleotides: TGTGCCAGCAGTTTCCATCGGACAGTCCGGCGGGGCAATGAGCAGTTCTTC. This translates into CASSFHRTVRRGNEQFF.

V and J are TRBV20-1 and TRBJ2-1; the match to TRBD2 covers 11 bases. Per the germline V gene, CDR1 is DFQATT and CDR2 is SNEGSKA (reference sequence). After removal of 4 bases from V and 8 bases from J, the junction contained 10 bases not matched to a gene. The CDR3 has 15 amino acids. CDR3: CSAMRGTSGSDEQFF. CDR3 DNA sequence: TGCAGTGCTATGAGGGGGACTAGCGGATCCGATGAGCAGTTCTTC.

In this sample, this clonotype turned up many times. This rearrangement joins TRBV6-4 to TRBJ2-1; the D is unclear. CDR3 length: 16 amino acids. Trimming took 0 bases from V and 0 from J, leaving 9 bases between them. From germline, CDR1 is MRHNA and CDR2 SNTAGT. CDR3 nucleotide sequence: TGTGCCAGCAGTGACTCTTTAACGGTCTCCTACAATGAGCAGTTCTTC. Translation: CASSDSLTVSYNEQFF.

This clonotype was recorded many times. This chain links TRBV12-3 or TRBV12-4 with TRBJ2-2, with 9 nucleotides matching TRBD2. J gave up 1 base and V 5 bases, and 2 bases lay outside the gene matches. This CDR3 region has 15 residues. The DNA for the CDR3 is TGTGCCAGCAGTGTGACTAGCGGGAACACCGGGGAGCTGTTTTTT. Protein sequence: CASSVTSGNTGELFF.

At least ten counts were recorded for this clonotype. This sequence joins TRBV12-3 or TRBV12-4 and TRBJ1-2, with 7 bases fitting TRBD1. CDR3 size: 14 residues. Trimming removed 5 bases from V and 4 bases from J; junction bases left unmatched: 7. In nucleotides, the CDR3 is TGTGCCAGCAGTCCGACAGGGACGACCTATGGCTACACCTTC. Amino acid sequence: CASSPTGTTYGYTF.

The genes are TRBV6-1 and TRBJ2-6, with TRBD1 matching 7 bases. This CDR3 spans 16 amino acids. Germline CDR1 and CDR2: MNHNS and SASEGT. V lost 3 bases and J lost 1; bases outside the gene matches: 3. The CDR3: CASSDRGTSGANVLTF. CDR3 bases: TGTGCCAGCAGTGACAGGGGGACGTCTGGGGCCAACGTCCTGACTTTC.

This clonotype was seen repeatedly, ten times or more. The V gene is TRBV10-3, the J gene TRBJ1-2, with D perhaps matching TRBD1 (5 bases). Trimming shortened V by 0 bases and J by 3 bases, and 14 bases separated the two germline ends. This CDR3 comprises 16 residues. Germline V CDR1 and CDR2: ENHRY, SYGVKD. For the CDR3, the DNA is TGTGCCATCAGTGAGTCAATGACGGGGACCGACTATGGCTACACCTTC. As protein: CAISESMTGTDYGYTF.

This clonotype turned up a few times. This sequence joins TRBV7-9 and TRBJ2-5; D might be TRBD1 or TRBD2, each matching 6 bases. The V end was cut by 4 bases, the J end by 5 bases, with 11 bases between. Germline V CDR1 and CDR2: SEHNR, FQNEAQ (reference sequence). The CDR3 consists of 13 residues. CDR3 nucleotides: TGTGCCAGCAGCTCCGGGGGCTGGGAGACCCAGTACTTC. It yields the protein CASSSGGWETQYF.

This clonotype has only a few counts. V usage is TRBV7-4 and J usage is TRBJ2-3; D unclear. The germline V gene encodes CDR1 SGHVT and CDR2 SQSDAQ. CDR3 length: 14 amino acids. V was trimmed by 5 bases and J by 6 bases, leaving 15 bases between them. The CDR3 DNA is TGTGCCAGCAGCATGAAGTCTAAATGGGATACGCAGTATTTT. Translation gives CASSMKSKWDTQYF.

This clonotype was observed a few times. The chain links TRBV19 to TRBJ2-5; unclear D gene. CDR3 length: 14 residues. Trimming cost V 1 base and J 1 base, with 7 bases left between them. The V gene's germline CDR1 is LNHDA and CDR2 SQIVND (reference sequence). The DNA for the CDR3 is TGTGCCAGTAGTATAGGTCAGTCCCAAGAGACCCAGTACTTC. This sequence encodes CASSIGQSQETQYF.

This clonotype was seen ten or more times. The genes are TRBV28 and TRBJ1-5; D gene unclear. The V and J ends lost 2 bases and 4 bases respectively, with 9 bases between them. CDR3 size: 14 residues. Germline V gene sequence: CDR1 MDHEN, CDR2 SYDVKM. The CDR3 loop is CASSLQQTNQPQHF. The CDR3 coding sequence is TGTGCCAGCAGTTTACAACAGACAAATCAGCCCCAGCATTTT.

This clonotype was counted a few times. V gene TRBV20-1 combines with J gene TRBJ1-2; D gene uncertain. The V gene lost 4 bases and the J gene lost 0 bases, with 9 bases spanning the gap. CDR1 and CDR2 (germline): DFQATT, SNEGSKA (reference sequence). The CDR3 sequence is 13 residues long. CDR3 loop: CSANGMTNYGYTF. CDR3 nucleotides: TGCAGTGCTAACGGCATGACTAACTATGGCTACACCTTC.

The chain couples TRBV6-1 to TRBJ2-1; D gene uncertain. The CDR3 runs to 15 residues. V lost 0 bases to trimming and J lost 6 bases, with 12 bases between them. The germline V gene has CDR1 MNHNS and CDR2 SASEGT. Here the CDR3 reads CASSEAPDMGNEQFF. CDR3 nucleotide sequence: TGTGCCAGCAGTGAAGCGCCGGATATGGGCAATGAGCAGTTCTTC.

Here the CDR3 DNA reads TGTGCCAGCAGTTTAAGGGAAGGCACTGAAGCTTTCTTT. Translated: CASSLREGTEAFF. The V and J genes are TRBV27 and TRBJ1-1, with no clear D. CDR3 length: 13 amino acids. CDR1 is MNHEY, CDR2 SMNVEV, per germline (reference sequence). Trimming cost V 2 bases and J 4 bases, with 8 bases left between them.

The chain employs TRBV6-1 and TRBJ2-3; TRBD2 matches 14 bases. Germline V gene data show CDR1 as MNHNS and CDR2 as SASEGT. Trimming cost V 6 bases and J 4 bases; bases outside gene matches: 3. This CDR3 has 15 residues. The CDR3 loop is CASRGTSGSSDTQYF. CDR3 nucleotides: TGTGCCAGCAGGGGGACTAGCGGGAGCTCAGATACGCAGTATTTT.

CDR3: CASSDLESFNTEAFF. DNA of the CDR3: TGTGCCAGCAGTGATTTGGAGAGCTTCAACACTGAAGCTTTCTTT. J is TRBJ1-1 and V is TRBV6-1; D is uncertain. V lost 3 bases and J 2 bases, leaving 13 bases between the germline ends. CDR1 and CDR2 (germline): MNHNS, SASEGT. The CDR3 is 15 amino acids.

The sample holds many counts of this clonotype. The CDR3 DNA sequence: TGCGCCAGCAGCCCAACCAACGACAGAATGTTGTTTTTT. It yields the protein CASSPTNDRMLFF. The chain recombines TRBV5-1 with TRBJ1-4; the D gene is possibly TRBD1 (5 bases). This CDR3 is 13 amino acids long. Germline V gene sequence: CDR1 SGHRS, CDR2 YFSETQ. Trimming cost V 4 bases and J 15 bases, with 19 bases left between them.

The chain employs TRBV5-1 and TRBJ2-5; 14 bases align to TRBD2. CDR1 is SGHRS, CDR2 YFSETQ, per germline. The CDR3 is 17 residues long. Germline trimming cut 4 bases from V and 4 bases from J; bases unmatched to any gene: 9. CDR3 coding DNA: TGCGCCAGCAGCGGGGGACTAGCGGGGGCATGGGGAGAGACCCAGTACTTC. Translation gives CASSGGLAGAWGETQYF.

Ten or more counts support this clonotype. The chain employs TRBV28 and TRBJ2-7; TRBD1 matches at 11 bases. Trimming removed 3 bases from V and 12 bases from J; junction bases left unmatched: 10. The CDR3 is made up of 14 amino acids. CDR1 and CDR2 (germline): MDHEN, SYDVKM. Here the CDR3 DNA reads TGTGCCAGCAGTTTCCTGGACAGGGGGCGCGAACGGTACTTC. It codes for CASSFLDRGRERYF. Full variable domain (missing parts from reference TRBV28 and TRBJ2-7): DVKVTQSSRYLVKRTGEKVFLECVQDMDHENMFWYRQDPGLGLRLIYFSYDVKMKEKGDIPEGYSVSREKKERFSLILESASTNQTSMYLCASSFLDRGRERYFGPGTRLTVT.

V is TRBV6-4 and J is TRBJ2-3; TRBD1 agrees at 10 bases. J was trimmed by 4 bases and V by 6 bases; bases with no gene match: 4. The CDR3 is made up of 14 amino acids. Germline CDR1 MRHNA, CDR2 SNTAGT. CDR3 in amino acids: CASSATGGSDTQYF. For the CDR3, the DNA is TGTGCCAGCAGCGCGACAGGGGGCTCAGATACGCAGTATTTT.

This clonotype has at least ten counts. The V gene is TRBV10-2, the J gene TRBJ2-7; possibly TRBD1 for D (6 bases). The CDR3 length is 13 residues. Germline CDR1 and CDR2: WSHSY and SAAADI. The V end lost 6 bases, the J end lost 4 bases, and 13 bases lay between the germline ends. The CDR3 DNA sequence: TGCGCCAGCAGGTCCGGGACACGTTACGAGCAGTACTTC. Translated: CASRSGTRYEQYF.

This clonotype was seen a handful of times. The chain links TRBV28 to TRBJ2-3; 13 positions agree with TRBD2. V dropped 5 bases and J dropped 0; count of bases not matched to a gene: 8. The CDR3 has 18 residues. Germline loops: CDR1 MDHEN, CDR2 SYDVKM. CDR3 residues: CASSALAGGLFSTDTQYF. DNA of the CDR3: TGTGCCAGCAGTGCACTAGCGGGAGGGCTTTTTAGCACAGATACGCAGTATTTT.

This clonotype was found many times. The chain is built from TRBV5-6 and TRBJ2-7; maybe TRBD2 (6 bases). From germline, CDR1 is SGHDT and CDR2 YYEEEE. The CDR3 contains 15 residues. V lost 4 bases, J lost 2 bases, and 16 bases lay in between. CDR3 DNA: TGTGCCAGCAGCGCAGCCGGGACTTACCCCTACGAGCAGTACTTC. Its protein is CASSAAGTYPYEQYF.

In this sample, this clonotype turned up many times. The chain employs TRBV12-3 or TRBV12-4 and TRBJ2-3, with D tentatively TRBD2 (6 bases). V shed 6 bases and J shed 1 base, with 17 bases lying between them. This CDR3 spans 16 amino acids. The CDR3 DNA reads TGTGCCAGCAGACCTTTGGGAGGAGGCGGCACAGATACGCAGTATTTT. It translates to CASRPLGGGGTDTQYF.